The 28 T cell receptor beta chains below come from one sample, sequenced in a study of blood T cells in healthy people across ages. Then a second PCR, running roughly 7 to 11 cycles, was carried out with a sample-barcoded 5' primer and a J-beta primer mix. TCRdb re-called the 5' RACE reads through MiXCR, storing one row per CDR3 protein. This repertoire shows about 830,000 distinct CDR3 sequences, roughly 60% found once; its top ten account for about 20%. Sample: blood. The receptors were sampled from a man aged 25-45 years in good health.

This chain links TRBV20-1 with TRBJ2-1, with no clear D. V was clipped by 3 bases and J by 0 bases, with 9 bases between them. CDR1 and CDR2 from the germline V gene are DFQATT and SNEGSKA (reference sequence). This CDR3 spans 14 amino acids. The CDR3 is CSASPRSSYNEQFF. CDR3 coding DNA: TGCAGTGCTAGCCCCCGGAGCTCCTACAATGAGCAGTTCTTC.

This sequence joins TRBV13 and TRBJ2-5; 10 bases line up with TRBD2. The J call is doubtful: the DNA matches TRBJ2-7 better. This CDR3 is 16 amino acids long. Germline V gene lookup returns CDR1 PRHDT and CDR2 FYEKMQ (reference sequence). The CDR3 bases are TGTGCCAGCAGCTTACGTGCTAGCGGGAGATGGCACGAGCAGTACTTC. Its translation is CASSLRASGRWHEQYF.

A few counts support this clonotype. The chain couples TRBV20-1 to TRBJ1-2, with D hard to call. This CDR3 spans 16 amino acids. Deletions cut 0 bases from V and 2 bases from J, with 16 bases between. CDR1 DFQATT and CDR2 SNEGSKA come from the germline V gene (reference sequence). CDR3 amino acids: CSARDLTRSGNYGYTF. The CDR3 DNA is TGCAGTGCTAGAGATTTAACCAGATCGGGAAACTATGGCTACACCTTC.

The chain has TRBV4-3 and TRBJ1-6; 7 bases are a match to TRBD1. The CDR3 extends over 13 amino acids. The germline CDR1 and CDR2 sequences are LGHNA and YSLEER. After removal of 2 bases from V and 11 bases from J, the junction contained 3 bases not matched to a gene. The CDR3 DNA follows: TGCGCCAGCAGCCAAACAGGGGCAGCACCCCTCCACTTT. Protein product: CASSQTGAAPLHF.

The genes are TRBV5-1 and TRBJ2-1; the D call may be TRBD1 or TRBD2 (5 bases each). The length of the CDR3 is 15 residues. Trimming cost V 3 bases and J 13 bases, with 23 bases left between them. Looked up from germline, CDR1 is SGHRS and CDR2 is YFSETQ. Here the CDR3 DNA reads TGCGCCAGCAGCTGCGCCCAAGGTGGTGTGGGGGAACAGTTCTTC. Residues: CASSCAQGGVGEQFF. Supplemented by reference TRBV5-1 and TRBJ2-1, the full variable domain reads KAGVTQTPRYLIKTRGQQVTLSCSPISGHRSVSWYQQTPGQGLQFLFEYFSETQRNKGNFPGRFSGRQFSNSRSEMNVSTLELGDSALYLCASSCAQGGVGEQFFGPGTRLTVL.

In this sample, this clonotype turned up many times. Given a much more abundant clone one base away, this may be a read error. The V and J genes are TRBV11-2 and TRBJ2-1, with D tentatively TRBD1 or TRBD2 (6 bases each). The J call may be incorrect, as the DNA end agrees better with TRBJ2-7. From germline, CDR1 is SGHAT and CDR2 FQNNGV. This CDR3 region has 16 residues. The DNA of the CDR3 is TGTGCCAGCAGCCCTGAGGGGGGTCGGGCCTACAATGAGCAGTACTTC. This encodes CASSPEGGRAYNEQYF.

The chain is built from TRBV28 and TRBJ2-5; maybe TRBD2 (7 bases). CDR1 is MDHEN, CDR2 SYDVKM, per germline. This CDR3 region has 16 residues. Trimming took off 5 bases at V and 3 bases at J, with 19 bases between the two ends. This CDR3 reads CASSPHMGGREETQYF. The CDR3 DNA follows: TGTGCCAGCAGTCCCCATATGGGGGGGCGCGAAGAGACCCAGTACTTC. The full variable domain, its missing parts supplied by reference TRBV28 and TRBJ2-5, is DVKVTQSSRYLVKRTGEKVFLECVQDMDHENMFWYRQDPGLGLRLIYFSYDVKMKEKGDIPEGYSVSREKKERFSLILESASTNQTSMYLCASSPHMGGREETQYFGPGTRLLVL.

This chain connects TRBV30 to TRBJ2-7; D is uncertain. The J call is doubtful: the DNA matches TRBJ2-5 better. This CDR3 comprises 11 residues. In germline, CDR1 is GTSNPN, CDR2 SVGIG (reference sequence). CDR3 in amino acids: CAWMVGETQYF. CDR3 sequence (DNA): TGTGCCTGGATGGTTGGGGAGACCCAGTACTTC.

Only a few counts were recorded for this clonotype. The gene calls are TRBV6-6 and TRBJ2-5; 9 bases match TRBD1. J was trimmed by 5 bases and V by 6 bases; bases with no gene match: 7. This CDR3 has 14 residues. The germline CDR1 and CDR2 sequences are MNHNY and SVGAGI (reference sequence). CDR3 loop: CASRRDRERETQYF. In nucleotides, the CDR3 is TGTGCCAGCAGACGGGACAGGGAAAGGGAGACCCAGTACTTC.

CDR3 amino acids: CASSFAGLADGEQFF. The DNA of the CDR3 is TGTGCCAGCAGTTTTGCGGGACTAGCGGACGGTGAGCAGTTCTTC. The chain carries TRBV28 and TRBJ2-1; 11 positions match TRBD2. The CDR3 loop spans 15 amino acids. Germline V gene lookup returns CDR1 MDHEN and CDR2 SYDVKM. V was pared by 3 bases and J by 9 bases, with 7 bases of the junction left unmatched. Supplemented by reference TRBV28 and TRBJ2-1, the full variable domain reads DVKVTQSSRYLVKRTGEKVFLECVQDMDHENMFWYRQDPGLGLRLIYFSYDVKMKEKGDIPEGYSVSREKKERFSLILESASTNQTSMYLCASSFAGLADGEQFFGPGTRLTVL.

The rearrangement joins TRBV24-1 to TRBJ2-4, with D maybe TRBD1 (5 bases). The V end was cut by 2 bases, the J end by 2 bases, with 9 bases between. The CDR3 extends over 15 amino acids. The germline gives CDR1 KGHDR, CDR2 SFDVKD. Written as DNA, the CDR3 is TGTGCCACCAGTGATTCGACAGCCCCCAAAAACATTCAGTACTTC. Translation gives CATSDSTAPKNIQYF.

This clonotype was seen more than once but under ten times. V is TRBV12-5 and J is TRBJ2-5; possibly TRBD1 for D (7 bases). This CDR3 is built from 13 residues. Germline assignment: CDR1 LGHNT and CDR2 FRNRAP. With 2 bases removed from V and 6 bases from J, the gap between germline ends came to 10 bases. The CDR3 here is CASGLQGGKTQYF. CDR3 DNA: TGTGCTAGTGGTTTGCAGGGGGGAAAGACCCAGTACTTC.

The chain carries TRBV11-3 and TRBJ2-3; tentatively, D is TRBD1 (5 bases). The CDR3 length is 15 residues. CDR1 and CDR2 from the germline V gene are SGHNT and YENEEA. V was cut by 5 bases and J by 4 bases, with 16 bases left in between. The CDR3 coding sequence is TGTGCCAGCAGCCTCACCACAGGATACTCAGATACGCAGTATTTT. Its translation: CASSLTTGYSDTQYF.

The CDR3 sequence is CASSLVSVQETQYF. In DNA, the CDR3 is TGCGCCAGCAGCTTGGTGTCAGTGCAAGAGACCCAGTACTTC. The gene calls are TRBV5-1 and TRBJ2-5; no firm D call. Germline loops: CDR1 SGHRS, CDR2 YFSETQ. The CDR3 length is 14 residues. V shed 0 bases and J shed 2 bases, with 8 bases lying between them.

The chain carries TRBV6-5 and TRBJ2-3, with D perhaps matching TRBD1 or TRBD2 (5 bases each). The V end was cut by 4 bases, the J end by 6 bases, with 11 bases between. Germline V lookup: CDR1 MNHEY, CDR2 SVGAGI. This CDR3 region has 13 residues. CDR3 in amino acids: CASSSLGPDTQYF. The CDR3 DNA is TGTGCCAGCAGTTCACTGGGACCGGATACGCAGTATTTT.

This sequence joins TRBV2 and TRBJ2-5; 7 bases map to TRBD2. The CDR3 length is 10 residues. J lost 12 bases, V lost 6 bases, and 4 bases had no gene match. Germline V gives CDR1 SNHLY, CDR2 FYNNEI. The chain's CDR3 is CASRGGREYF. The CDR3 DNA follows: TGTGCCAGCAGGGGAGGGAGAGAGTACTTC.

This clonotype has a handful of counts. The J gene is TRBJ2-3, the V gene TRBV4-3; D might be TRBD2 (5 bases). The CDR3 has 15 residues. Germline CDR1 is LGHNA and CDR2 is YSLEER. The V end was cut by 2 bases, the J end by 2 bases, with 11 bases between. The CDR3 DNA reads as TGCGCCAGCAGCCAAAGTGACCTAGCCACAGATACGCAGTATTTT. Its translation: CASSQSDLATDTQYF.

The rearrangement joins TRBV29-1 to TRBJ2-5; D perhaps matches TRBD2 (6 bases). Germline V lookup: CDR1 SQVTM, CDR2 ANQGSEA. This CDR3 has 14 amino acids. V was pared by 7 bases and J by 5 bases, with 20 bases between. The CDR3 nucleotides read TGCAGCGCCGGCGGGGAGCTCTCCGGGGAGACCCAGTACTTC. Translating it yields CSAGGELSGETQYF.

The DNA for the CDR3 is TGTGCCAGCAGCTTAGCGGCAGTTAGCAATCAGCCCCAGCATTTT. It yields the protein CASSLAAVSNQPQHF. The J gene is TRBJ1-5, the V gene TRBV7-2; D is undetermined. Per germline, CDR1 SGHTA and CDR2 FQGNSA. The V and J ends lost 0 bases and 0 bases respectively, with 6 bases between them. This CDR3 comprises 15 residues.

CDR3 bases: TGTGCCAGCAGTCCCCTTCGCAGGTTCAATCAGCCCCAGCATTTT. Protein: CASSPLRRFNQPQHF. The chain combines TRBV27 with TRBJ1-5; unclear D gene. This CDR3 has 15 residues. Germline lookup yields CDR1 MNHEY and CDR2 SMNVEV (reference sequence). V lost 5 bases, J lost 3 bases, and 14 bases lay in between.

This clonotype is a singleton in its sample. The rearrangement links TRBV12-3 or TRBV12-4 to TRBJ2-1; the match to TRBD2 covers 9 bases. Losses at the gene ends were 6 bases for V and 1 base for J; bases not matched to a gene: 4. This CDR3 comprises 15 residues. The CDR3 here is CASSERGASYNEQFF. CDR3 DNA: TGTGCCAGCAGCGAGCGGGGGGCGTCCTACAATGAGCAGTTCTTC.

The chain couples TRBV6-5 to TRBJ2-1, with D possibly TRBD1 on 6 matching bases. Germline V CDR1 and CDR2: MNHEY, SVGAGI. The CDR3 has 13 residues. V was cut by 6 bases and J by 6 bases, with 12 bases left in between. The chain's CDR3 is CASRYLTGNEQFF. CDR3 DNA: TGTGCCAGCAGGTATCTGACAGGCAATGAGCAGTTCTTC.

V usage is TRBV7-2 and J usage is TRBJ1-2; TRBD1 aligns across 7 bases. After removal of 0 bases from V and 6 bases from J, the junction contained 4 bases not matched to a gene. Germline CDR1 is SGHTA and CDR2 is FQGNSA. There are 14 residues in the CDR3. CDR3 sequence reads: CASSLARQGDGYTF. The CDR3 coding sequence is TGTGCCAGCAGCTTAGCGCGTCAGGGGGATGGCTACACCTTC.

The CDR3 is CASSQVSSGRSEQYF. The CDR3 nucleotides are TGTGCCAGCAGCCAAGTGTCTAGCGGGAGATCCGAGCAGTACTTC. The chain links TRBV14 to TRBJ2-4; 10 nucleotides line up with TRBD2. The J call may not be correct, given that the DNA end is closer to TRBJ2-7. The CDR3 covers 15 residues. Per germline, CDR1 SGHDN and CDR2 FVKESK.

DNA of the CDR3: TGTGCCAGCTTCAGCGGGGGGGGCTCCTATGAGCAGTACTTC. Protein product: CASFSGGGSYEQYF. The chain recombines TRBV28 with TRBJ2-4; 10 nucleotides agree with TRBD2. With 8 bases clipped from V and 13 bases from J, the junction kept 14 bases outside the gene matches. CDR1 and CDR2 (germline): MDHEN, SYDVKM. This CDR3 has 14 amino acids.

In DNA form, the CDR3 reads TGTGCCAGCAAAAGAGGCTCTAAAAACATTCAGTACTTC. Its protein is CASKRGSKNIQYF. The chain recombines TRBV21-1 with TRBJ2-4. TRBV21-1 is noted as a pseudogene. CDR3 size: 13 residues.

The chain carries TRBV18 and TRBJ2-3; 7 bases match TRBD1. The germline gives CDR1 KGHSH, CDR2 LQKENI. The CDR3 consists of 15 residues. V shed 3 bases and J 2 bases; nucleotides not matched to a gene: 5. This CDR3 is CASSPSQGHTDTQYF. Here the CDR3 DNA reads TGTGCCAGCTCACCCTCACAGGGGCACACAGATACGCAGTATTTT.

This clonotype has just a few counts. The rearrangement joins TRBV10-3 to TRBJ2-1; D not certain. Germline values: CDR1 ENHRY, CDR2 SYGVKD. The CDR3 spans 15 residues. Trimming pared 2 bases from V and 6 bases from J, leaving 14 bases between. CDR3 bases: TGTGCCATCAGTGAGATCCGAGGTAGTCGCAATGAGCAGTTCTTC. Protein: CAISEIRGSRNEQFF.